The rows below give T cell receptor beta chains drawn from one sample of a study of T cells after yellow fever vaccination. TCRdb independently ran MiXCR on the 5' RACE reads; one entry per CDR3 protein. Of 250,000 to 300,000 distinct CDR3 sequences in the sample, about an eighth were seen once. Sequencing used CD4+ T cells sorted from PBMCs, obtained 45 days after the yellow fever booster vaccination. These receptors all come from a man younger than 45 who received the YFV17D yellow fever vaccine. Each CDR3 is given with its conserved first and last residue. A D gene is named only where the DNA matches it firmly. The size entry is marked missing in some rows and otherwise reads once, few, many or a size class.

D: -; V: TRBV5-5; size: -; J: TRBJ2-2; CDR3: CASSTGEAGTGELFF
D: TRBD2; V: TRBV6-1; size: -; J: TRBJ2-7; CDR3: CASSLRTSGSFNYEQYF
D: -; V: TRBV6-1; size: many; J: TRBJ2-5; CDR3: CASAQGGQETQYF
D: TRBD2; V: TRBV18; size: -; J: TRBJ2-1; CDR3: CASSPREGFYNEQFF
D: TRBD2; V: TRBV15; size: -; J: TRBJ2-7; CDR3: CATSRPGLADEQYF
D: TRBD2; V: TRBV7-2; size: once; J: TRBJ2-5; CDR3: CASSFGVGGKETQYF
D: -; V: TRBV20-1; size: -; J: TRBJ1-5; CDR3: CSATPGALSQPQHF
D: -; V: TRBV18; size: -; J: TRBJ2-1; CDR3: CASSPPQGGYNEQFF
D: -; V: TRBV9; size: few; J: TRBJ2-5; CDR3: CASSVNPGETQYF
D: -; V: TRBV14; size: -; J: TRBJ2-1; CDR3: CASSQFRGGNEQFF
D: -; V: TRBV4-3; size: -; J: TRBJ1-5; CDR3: CASSQDSRPGPNQPQHF
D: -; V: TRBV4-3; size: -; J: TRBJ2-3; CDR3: CASSPLDGTQYF
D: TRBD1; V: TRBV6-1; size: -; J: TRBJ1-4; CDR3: CASIQDRVNEKLFF
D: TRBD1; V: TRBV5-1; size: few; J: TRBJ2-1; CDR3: CASSLTGQGGNEQFF
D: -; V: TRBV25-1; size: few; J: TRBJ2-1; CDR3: CASSVAGGDNEQFF
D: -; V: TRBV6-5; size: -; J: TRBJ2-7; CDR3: CASVAGSASYEQYF
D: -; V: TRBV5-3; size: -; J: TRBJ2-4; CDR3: CARRRLVTKNIQYF
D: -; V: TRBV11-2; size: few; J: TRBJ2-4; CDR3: CASSPLNIQYF
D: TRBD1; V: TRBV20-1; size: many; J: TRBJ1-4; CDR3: CSASPPGRTGKLFF
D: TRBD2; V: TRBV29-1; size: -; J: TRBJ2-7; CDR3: CSARTSGYEQYF
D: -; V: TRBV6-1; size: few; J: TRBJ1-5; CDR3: CASSNLGNQPQHF
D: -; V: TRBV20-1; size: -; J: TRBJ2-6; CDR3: CSAPRAAGANVLTF
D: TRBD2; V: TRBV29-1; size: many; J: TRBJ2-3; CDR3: CSVGGGLSPNTQYF
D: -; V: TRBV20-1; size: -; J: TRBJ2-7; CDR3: CSAFDLGGSRGEQYF
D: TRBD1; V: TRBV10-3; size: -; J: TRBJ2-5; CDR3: CAISESVGQGETQYF
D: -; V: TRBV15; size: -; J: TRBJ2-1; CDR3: CATSRDRRGEQFF
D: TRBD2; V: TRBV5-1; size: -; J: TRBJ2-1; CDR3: CASSSGGRPEGEQFF
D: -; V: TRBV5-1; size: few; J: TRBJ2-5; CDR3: CASSQAAWGQETQYF